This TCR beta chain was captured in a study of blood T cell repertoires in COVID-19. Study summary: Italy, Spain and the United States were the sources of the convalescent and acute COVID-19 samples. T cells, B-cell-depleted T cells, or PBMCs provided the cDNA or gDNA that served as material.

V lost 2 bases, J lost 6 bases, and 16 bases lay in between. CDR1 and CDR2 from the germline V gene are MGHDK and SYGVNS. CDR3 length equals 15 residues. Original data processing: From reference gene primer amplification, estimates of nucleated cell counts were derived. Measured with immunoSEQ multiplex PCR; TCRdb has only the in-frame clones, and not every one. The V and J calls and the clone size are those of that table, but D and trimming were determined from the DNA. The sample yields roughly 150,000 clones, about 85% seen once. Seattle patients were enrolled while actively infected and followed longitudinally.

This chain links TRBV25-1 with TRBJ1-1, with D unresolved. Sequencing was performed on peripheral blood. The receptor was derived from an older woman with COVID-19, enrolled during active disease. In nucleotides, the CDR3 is TGTGCCAGCAGTGAACCGGCCCTCTCAGGTGCTGAAGCTTTCTTT. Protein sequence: CASSEPALSGAEAFF.